The 25 T cell receptor beta chains presented below share a single source sample, sequenced in a study of control samples from healthy donors and cancer patients. Profiling relied on immunoSEQ multiplex PCR, and the TCRdb table lists in-frame clones only, not all of them. The repertoire holds 73,000 or so clones, with about 90% as singletons. The sample was blood. The receptors originated from a woman in her 50s in good health.

The chain has TRBV6-5 and TRBJ1-2, with a tentative D call TRBD1 (6 bases). The CDR3 is 14 amino acids. Germline V gene data show CDR1 as MNHEY and CDR2 as SVGAGI. Trimming pared 6 bases from V and 6 bases from J, leaving 17 bases between. CDR3 in amino acids: CASSYRVNKDGYTF. The CDR3 DNA is TGTGCCAGCAGCTACAGGGTCAATAAGGATGGCTACACCTTC.

The chain couples TRBV7-6 to TRBJ2-7, with a tentative D call TRBD2 (5 bases). Between the trimmed V and J ends, which lost 5 bases and 6 bases, there was a span of 23 bases. From germline, CDR1 is SGHVS and CDR2 FNYEAQ. The CDR3 has 16 amino acids. CDR3 DNA sequence: TGTGCCAGCAGCCCGGAGGACGGGTCGGCGTTACCCGAGCAGTACTTC. Translation: CASSPEDGSALPEQYF.

This clone was recorded once. The rearrangement joins TRBV29-1 to TRBJ1-2, with unresolved D. V dropped 2 bases and J dropped 5 bases, with 12 bases sitting between them. Germline CDR1 and CDR2: SQVTM and ANQGSEA. The CDR3 covers 13 residues. The CDR3 is CSVETAIGYGYTF. The CDR3 coding sequence is TGCAGCGTTGAAACCGCGATCGGTTATGGCTACACCTTC.

This sequence joins TRBV5-1 and TRBJ1-2; TRBD1 aligns across 9 bases. The V gene end was trimmed by 5 bases and the J gene end by 4 bases; junction bases not matched to a gene: 9. The CDR3 is 15 amino acids. Germline loops: CDR1 SGHRS, CDR2 YFSETQ. This chain's CDR3 is CASSQSPGQGYGYTF. The CDR3 nucleotides read TGCGCCAGCAGTCAATCCCCGGGACAGGGCTATGGCTACACCTTC. The full variable domain, completed using reference TRBV5-1 and TRBJ1-2, is KAGVTQTPRYLIKTRGQQVTLSCSPISGHRSVSWYQQTPGQGLQFLFEYFSETQRNKGNFPGRFSGRQFSNSRSEMNVSTLELGDSALYLCASSQSPGQGYGYTFGSGTRLTVV.

The genes are TRBV24-1 and TRBJ2-6; D unclear. Trimming took 12 bases from V and 2 from J, leaving 7 bases between them. Germline V gene lookup returns CDR1 KGHDR and CDR2 SFDVKD. CDR3 length: 12 residues. In DNA form, the CDR3 reads TGTGCCTCGTCGACTGGGGCCAACGTCCTGACTTTC. As protein: CASSTGANVLTF.

V and J are TRBV5-1 and TRBJ2-3; 12 positions agree with TRBD1. In germline, CDR1 is SGHRS, CDR2 YFSETQ. This CDR3 region has 19 residues. The trim removed 4 bases at V and 5 bases at J, leaving 17 bases unmatched. Here the CDR3 reads CASSTTTPGQGAGEDTQYF. CDR3 coding DNA: TGCGCCAGCAGCACAACTACACCGGGACAGGGGGCGGGGGAAGATACGCAGTATTTT.

The CDR3 reads CASSVDQSYEQYF. The DNA for the CDR3 is TGTGCCAGCAGCGTAGACCAGTCCTACGAGCAGTACTTC. The rearrangement uses TRBV9 and TRBJ2-7; D gene unclear. Germline V gene sequence: CDR1 SGDLS, CDR2 YYNGEE. The V and J ends lost 0 bases and 1 base respectively, with 5 bases between them. This CDR3 contains 13 residues.

A single count supports this clone. The genes are TRBV10-3 and TRBJ2-3, with a weak D call TRBD1 (6 bases). In germline, CDR1 is ENHRY, CDR2 SYGVKD. The V and J ends lost 4 bases and 6 bases respectively, with 8 bases between them. There are 12 residues in the CDR3. The CDR3 protein is CAISGTADTQYF. CDR3 coding DNA: TGTGCCATCAGTGGGACAGCTGATACGCAGTATTTT.

The rearrangement uses TRBV5-4 and TRBJ2-3; 7 positions match TRBD2. CDR1 and CDR2 from the germline V gene are SGHNT and YYREEE (reference sequence). The CDR3 spans 14 residues. J gave up 3 bases and V 4 bases, and 5 bases lay outside the gene matches. The CDR3 loop reads CASSNGLGTDTQYF. The CDR3 bases are TGTGCCAGCAGCAACGGACTAGGGACAGATACGCAGTATTTT.

V is TRBV30 and J is TRBJ2-2; TRBD2 matches at 11 bases. The germline CDR1 and CDR2 sequences are GTSNPN and SVGIG (reference sequence). The junction had 6 bases not matched to a gene; V was cut back by 3 bases and J by 3 bases. The CDR3 length is 16 residues. The CDR3 loop reads CAWRKLAGADTGELFF. CDR3 sequence (DNA): TGTGCCTGGAGGAAACTAGCGGGGGCGGACACCGGGGAGCTGTTTTTT.

This rearrangement joins TRBV9 to TRBJ2-7, with D possibly being TRBD2 (6 bases). Germline values: CDR1 SGDLS, CDR2 YYNGEE. Trimming removed 4 bases at V and 4 bases at J, with 12 bases between. The CDR3 totals 13 residues. CDR3 DNA sequence: TGTGCCAGCAGCCCCTTCGGGGGATACGAGCAGTACTTC. Translating gives CASSPFGGYEQYF.

The genes are TRBV29-1 and TRBJ2-3; TRBD1 is a possible D gene (5 bases). Trimming shortened V by 3 bases and J by 2 bases, and 6 bases separated the two germline ends. CDR3 size: 12 residues. CDR1 SQVTM and CDR2 ANQGSEA come from the germline V gene. CDR3 sequence: CSVDRDTDTQYF. CDR3 sequence (DNA): TGCAGCGTTGACAGGGACACAGATACGCAGTATTTT.

V is TRBV20-1 and J is TRBJ2-1, with TRBD2 as a possible D gene (6 bases). Trimming removed 3 bases at V and 10 bases at J, with 16 bases between. This CDR3 is 13 amino acids long. Per germline, CDR1 DFQATT and CDR2 SNEGSKA (reference sequence). CDR3 amino acids: CSASGRSSREQFF. The CDR3 nucleotides are TGCAGTGCTAGTGGGAGGAGCTCGAGGGAGCAGTTCTTC.

This clone was detected once. The rearrangement uses TRBV5-1 and TRBJ1-2; D is undetermined. The CDR3 consists of 13 residues. V gave up 3 bases and J gave up 5 bases, with 11 bases separating them. Looked up from germline, CDR1 is SGHRS and CDR2 is YFSETQ. CDR3 loop: CASSSSSTYGYTF. The CDR3 bases are TGCGCCAGCAGCTCCTCATCAACGTATGGCTACACCTTC.

This clone was observed a single time. The chain employs TRBV11-1 and TRBJ2-4; D is undetermined. Looked up from germline, CDR1 is SGHAT and CDR2 is FQDESV (reference sequence). V lost 5 bases, J lost 0 bases, and 11 bases lay in between. The CDR3 is made up of 15 amino acids. CDR3 in amino acids: CASSPTAIAKNIQYF. CDR3 sequence (DNA): TGTGCCAGCAGCCCTACAGCGATAGCCAAAAACATTCAGTACTTC.

This clone was recorded once. The J gene is TRBJ1-5, the V gene TRBV6-1; TRBD1 might be the D (5 bases). Germline CDR1 is MNHNS and CDR2 is SASEGT. CDR3 length: 15 residues. Trimming took 6 bases from V and 2 from J, leaving 14 bases between them. CDR3 bases: TGTGCCAGCAGCGACGCAGGGTTGGGCAATCAGCCCCAGCATTTT. This gives the protein CASSDAGLGNQPQHF.

A word on this clone: One end of the junction is discordant with germline, which a read error may explain. The chain carries TRBV9 and TRBJ2-1; 8 bases line up with TRBD2. The CDR3 extends over 14 amino acids. CDR1 and CDR2 (germline): SGDLS, YYNGEE. The CDR3 nucleotides read TGTGCCAGCAGCGTATACACTAGCGGAAATGAGCGGTTCTTC. Protein sequence: CASSVYTSGNERFF.

The V gene is TRBV6-1, the J gene TRBJ1-2, with D perhaps TRBD1 (6 bases). CDR3 length: 15 residues. Germline V gene sequence: CDR1 MNHNS, CDR2 SASEGT. V lost 0 bases, J lost 5 bases, and 13 bases lay in between. The DNA of the CDR3 is TGTGCCAGCAGTGAAGCAAGGGCAGGGGCTTATGGCTACACCTTC. Translating it yields CASSEARAGAYGYTF.

The chain links TRBV19 to TRBJ1-2; TRBD1 aligns across 8 bases. The length of the CDR3 is 12 residues. Germline V gene lookup returns CDR1 LNHDA and CDR2 SQIVND (reference sequence). The V and J ends lost 6 bases and 4 bases, in that order; junction bases with no gene match: 1. Here the CDR3 DNA reads TGTGCCAGTAGAACAGGGGGCTATGGCTACACCTTC. Amino acid sequence: CASRTGGYGYTF.

The V call is TRBV10-3, the J call TRBJ1-1; 9 positions match TRBD1. Germline CDR1 reads ENHRY; CDR2 reads SYGVKD. The CDR3 consists of 14 residues. Losses at the gene ends were 0 bases for V and 5 bases for J; bases not matched to a gene: 1. CDR3 in amino acids: CAISESDRGTEAFF. DNA of the CDR3: TGTGCCATCAGTGAGTCGGACAGGGGAACTGAAGCTTTCTTT.

The chain combines TRBV7-8 with TRBJ2-5; D unclear. The CDR3 runs 12 residues. With 2 bases removed from V and 4 bases from J, the gap between germline ends came to 5 bases. Looked up from germline, CDR1 is SGHVS and CDR2 is FQNEAQ. The CDR3 spells CASSLKGETQYF. CDR3 coding DNA: TGTGCCAGCAGCTTAAAGGGAGAGACCCAGTACTTC.

The chain joins TRBV9 to TRBJ2-5; TRBD2 aligns across 9 bases. The CDR3 sequence is 18 residues long. Germline V gene data show CDR1 as SGDLS and CDR2 as YYNGEE. The ends lost 4 bases at V and 5 bases at J; junction bases unmatched: 18. CDR3 residues: CASSPIPSSGTSRETQYF. The CDR3 nucleotides are TGTGCCAGCAGCCCGATCCCCTCTAGCGGGACCTCCCGGGAGACCCAGTACTTC.

J is TRBJ2-7 and V is TRBV28; D unclear. CDR1 MDHEN and CDR2 SYDVKM come from the germline V gene. Trimming shortened V by 3 bases and J by 5 bases, and 11 bases separated the two germline ends. The CDR3 contains 13 residues. CDR3 amino acids: CASSFGSKDEQYF. The DNA of the CDR3 is TGTGCCAGCAGTTTTGGATCCAAGGACGAGCAGTACTTC.

The genes are TRBV20-1 and TRBJ2-5; TRBD1 might be the D (7 bases). Germline CDR1 is DFQATT and CDR2 is SNEGSKA (reference sequence). This CDR3 has 17 amino acids. The germline V and J ends were trimmed by 3 bases and 5 bases, with 25 bases remaining between them. The CDR3 sequence: CSASSRGGGSTSETQYF. CDR3 DNA: TGCAGTGCTAGTTCAAGAGGAGGGGGCTCAACTTCGGAGACCCAGTACTTC.

The chain links TRBV3-1 (or the pseudogene TRBV3-2) to TRBJ2-7; D is possibly TRBD2 (5 bases). Germline V gene sequence: CDR1 LGHDT, CDR2 YNNKEL (reference sequence). This CDR3 has 13 residues. Trimming stripped 4 bases from V and 6 bases from J, with 13 bases between. In DNA form, the CDR3 reads TGTGCCAGCAGCCGAGAACTAGTTAGCGAGCAGTACTTC. Amino acid sequence: CASSRELVSEQYF.